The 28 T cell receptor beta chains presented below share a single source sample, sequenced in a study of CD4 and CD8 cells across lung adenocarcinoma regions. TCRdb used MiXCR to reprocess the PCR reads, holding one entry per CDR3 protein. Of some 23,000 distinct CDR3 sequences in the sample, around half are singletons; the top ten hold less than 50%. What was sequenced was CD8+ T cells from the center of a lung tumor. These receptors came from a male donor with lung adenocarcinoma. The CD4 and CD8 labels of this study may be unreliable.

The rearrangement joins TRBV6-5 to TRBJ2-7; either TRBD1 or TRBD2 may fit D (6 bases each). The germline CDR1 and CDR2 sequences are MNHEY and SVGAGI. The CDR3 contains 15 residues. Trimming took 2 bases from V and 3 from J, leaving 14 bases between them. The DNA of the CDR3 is TGTGCCAGCAGTTACGCAGTGGGGGGCTTCTACGAGCAGTACTTC. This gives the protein CASSYAVGGFYEQYF.

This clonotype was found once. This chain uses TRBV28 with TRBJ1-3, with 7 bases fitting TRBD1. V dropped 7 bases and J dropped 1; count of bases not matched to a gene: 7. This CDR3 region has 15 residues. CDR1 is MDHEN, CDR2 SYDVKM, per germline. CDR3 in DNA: TGTGCCAGCATGACAGGGTTTGCTTCTGGAAACACCATATATTTT. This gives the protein CASMTGFASGNTIYF.

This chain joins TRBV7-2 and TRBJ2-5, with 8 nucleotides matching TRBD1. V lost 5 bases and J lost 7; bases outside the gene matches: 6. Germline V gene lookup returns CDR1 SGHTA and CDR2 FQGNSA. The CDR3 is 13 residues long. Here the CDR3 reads CASSPDRVGTQYF. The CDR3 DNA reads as TGTGCCAGCAGCCCGGACAGGGTGGGGACCCAGTACTTC.

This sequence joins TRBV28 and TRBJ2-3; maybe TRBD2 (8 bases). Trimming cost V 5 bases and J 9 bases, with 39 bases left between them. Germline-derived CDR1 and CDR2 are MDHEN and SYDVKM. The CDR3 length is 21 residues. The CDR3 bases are TGTGCCAGCAGTCCGGGCGGGACAGCGGGAGCGGGCCCCTGTCGCAAAGAGACGCAGTATTTT. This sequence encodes CASSPGGTAGAGPCRKETQYF.

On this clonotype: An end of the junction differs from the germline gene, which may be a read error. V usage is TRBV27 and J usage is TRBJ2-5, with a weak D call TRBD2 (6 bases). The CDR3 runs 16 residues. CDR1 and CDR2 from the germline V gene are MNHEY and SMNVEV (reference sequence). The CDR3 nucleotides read TGTGCCTGCAGGTGGGTCGGGAGCCGTCTCCAAGAGACCCAGTACTTT. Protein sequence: CACRWVGSRLQETQYF.

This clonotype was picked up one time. CDR3 DNA sequence: TGTGCCAGCACCGAGGGGAATTCACCCCTCCACTTT. Translated, it gives CASTEGNSPLHF. The rearrangement uses TRBV25-1 and TRBJ1-6; D perhaps matches TRBD1 (5 bases). Looked up from germline, CDR1 is MGHDK and CDR2 is SYGVNS. The CDR3 is made up of 12 amino acids. Trimming took off 7 bases at V and 7 bases at J, with 8 bases between the two ends.

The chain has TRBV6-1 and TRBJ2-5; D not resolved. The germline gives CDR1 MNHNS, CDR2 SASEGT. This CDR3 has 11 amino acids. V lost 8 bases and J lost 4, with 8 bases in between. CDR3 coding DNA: TGTGCCAGCCTATTCGTAGAGACCCAGTACTTC. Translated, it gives CASLFVETQYF.

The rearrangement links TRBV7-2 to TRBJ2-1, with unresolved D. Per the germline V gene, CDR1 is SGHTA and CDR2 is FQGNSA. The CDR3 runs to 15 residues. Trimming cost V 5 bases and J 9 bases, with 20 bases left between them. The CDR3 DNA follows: TGTGCCAGCAGCCCGCCGGCCCTGGTCGACATTGAGCAGTTCTTC. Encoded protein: CASSPPALVDIEQFF.

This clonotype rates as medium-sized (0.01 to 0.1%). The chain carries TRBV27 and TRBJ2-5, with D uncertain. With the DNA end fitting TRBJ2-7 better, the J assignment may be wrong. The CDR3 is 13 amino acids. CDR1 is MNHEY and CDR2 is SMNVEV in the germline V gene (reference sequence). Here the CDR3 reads CASSLNSEYEQYF. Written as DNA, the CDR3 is TGTGCCAGCAGTTTAAATTCAGAGTACGAGCAGTACTTC.

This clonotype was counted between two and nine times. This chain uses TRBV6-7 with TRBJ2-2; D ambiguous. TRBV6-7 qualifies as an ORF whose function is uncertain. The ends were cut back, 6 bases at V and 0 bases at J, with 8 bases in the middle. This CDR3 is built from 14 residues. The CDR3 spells CASRKMANTGELFF. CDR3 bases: TGTGCCAGCAGAAAGATGGCGAACACCGGGGAGCTGTTTTTT.

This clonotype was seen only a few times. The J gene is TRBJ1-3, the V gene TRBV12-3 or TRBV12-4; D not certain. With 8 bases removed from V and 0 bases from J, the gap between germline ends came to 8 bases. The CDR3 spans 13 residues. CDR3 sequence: CASAGLSGNTIYF. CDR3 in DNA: TGTGCCAGCGCGGGCCTCTCTGGAAACACCATATATTTT.

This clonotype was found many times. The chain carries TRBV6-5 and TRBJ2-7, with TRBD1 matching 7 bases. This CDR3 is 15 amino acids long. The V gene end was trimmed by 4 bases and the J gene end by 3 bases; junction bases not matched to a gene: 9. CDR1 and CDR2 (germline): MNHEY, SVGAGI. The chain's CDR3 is CASSLTGTAGYEQYF. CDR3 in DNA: TGTGCCAGCAGTTTGACCGGGACAGCAGGCTACGAGCAGTACTTC.

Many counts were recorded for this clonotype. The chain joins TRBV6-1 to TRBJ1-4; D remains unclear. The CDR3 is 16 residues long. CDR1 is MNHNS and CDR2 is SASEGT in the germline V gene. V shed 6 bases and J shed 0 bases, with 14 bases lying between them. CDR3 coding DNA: TGTGCCAGCAGGTTCCGGACGTCTGCAACTAATGAAAAACTGTTTTTT. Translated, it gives CASRFRTSATNEKLFF.

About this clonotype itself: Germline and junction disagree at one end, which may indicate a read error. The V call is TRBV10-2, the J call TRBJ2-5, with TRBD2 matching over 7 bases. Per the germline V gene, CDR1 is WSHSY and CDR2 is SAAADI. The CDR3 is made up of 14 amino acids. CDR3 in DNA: TGCGCCAGCAGTCTCTCAAGCGGGATCCACCCAACGACGTTC. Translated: CASSLSSGIHPTTF.

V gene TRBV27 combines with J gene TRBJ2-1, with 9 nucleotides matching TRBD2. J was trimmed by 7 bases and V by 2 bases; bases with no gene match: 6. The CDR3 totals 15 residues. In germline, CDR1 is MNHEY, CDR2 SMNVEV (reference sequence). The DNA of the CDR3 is TGTGCCAGCAGTTTACCAGCGGGAGGTCTTAATGAGCAGTTCTTC. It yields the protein CASSLPAGGLNEQFF.

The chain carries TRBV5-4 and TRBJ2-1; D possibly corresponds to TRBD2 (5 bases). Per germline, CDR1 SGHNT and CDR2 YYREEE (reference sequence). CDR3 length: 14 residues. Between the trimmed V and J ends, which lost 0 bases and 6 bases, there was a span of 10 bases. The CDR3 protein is CASSLGGRGNEQFF. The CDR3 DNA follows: TGTGCCAGCAGCTTGGGTGGACGGGGCAATGAGCAGTTCTTC.

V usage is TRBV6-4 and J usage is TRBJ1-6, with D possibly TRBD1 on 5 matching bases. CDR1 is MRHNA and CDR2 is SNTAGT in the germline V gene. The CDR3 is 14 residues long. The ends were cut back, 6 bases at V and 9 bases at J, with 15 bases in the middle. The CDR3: CASSPGPGGSPLHF. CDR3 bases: TGTGCCAGCAGCCCCGGGCCTGGGGGTTCACCCCTCCACTTT.

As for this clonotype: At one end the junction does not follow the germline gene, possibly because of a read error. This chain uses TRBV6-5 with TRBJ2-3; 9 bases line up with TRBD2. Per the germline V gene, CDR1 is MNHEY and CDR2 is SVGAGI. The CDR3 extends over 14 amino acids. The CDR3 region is CASRLAGEGDTQYF. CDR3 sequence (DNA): TGTGCCAGCAGATTAGCGGGAGAGGGAGATACCCAGTACTTT.

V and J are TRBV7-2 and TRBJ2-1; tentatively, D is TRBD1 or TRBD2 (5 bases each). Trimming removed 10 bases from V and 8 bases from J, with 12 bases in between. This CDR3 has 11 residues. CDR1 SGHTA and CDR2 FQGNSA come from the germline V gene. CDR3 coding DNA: TGTGCCACCGGGGACGTCGATGAGCAGTTCTTC. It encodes CATGDVDEQFF.

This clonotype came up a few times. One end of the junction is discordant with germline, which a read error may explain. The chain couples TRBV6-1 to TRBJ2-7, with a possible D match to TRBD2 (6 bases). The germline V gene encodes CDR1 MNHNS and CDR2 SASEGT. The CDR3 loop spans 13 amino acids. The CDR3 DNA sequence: TGTGCCAGCAGTCAGGCGCGGGACCTTCCCTCATTGTTC. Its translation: CASSQARDLPSLF.

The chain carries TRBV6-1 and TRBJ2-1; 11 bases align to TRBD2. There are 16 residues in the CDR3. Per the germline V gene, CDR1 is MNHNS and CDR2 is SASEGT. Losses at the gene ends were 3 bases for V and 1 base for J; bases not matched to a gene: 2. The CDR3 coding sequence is TGTGCCAGCAGTGAGCTAGCGGGAGGTTCCTACAATGAGCAGTTCTTC. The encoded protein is CASSELAGGSYNEQFF.

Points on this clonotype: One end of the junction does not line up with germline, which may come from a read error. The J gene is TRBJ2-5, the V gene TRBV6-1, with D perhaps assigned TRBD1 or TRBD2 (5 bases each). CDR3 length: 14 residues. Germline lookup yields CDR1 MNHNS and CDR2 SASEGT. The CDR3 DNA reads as TGTGCCAGGAGAGGGGCGGGTGGGCAAGAGACCCAGTATTTC. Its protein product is CARRGAGGQETQYF.

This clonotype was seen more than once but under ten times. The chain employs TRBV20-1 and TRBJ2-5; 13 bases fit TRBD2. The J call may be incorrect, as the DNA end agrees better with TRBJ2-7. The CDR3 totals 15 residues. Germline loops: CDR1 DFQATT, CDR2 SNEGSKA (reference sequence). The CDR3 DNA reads TGCAGTGCTAGCTCCTGGACTAGCGGGAGCTACGAGCAGTACTTC. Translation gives CSASSWTSGSYEQYF.

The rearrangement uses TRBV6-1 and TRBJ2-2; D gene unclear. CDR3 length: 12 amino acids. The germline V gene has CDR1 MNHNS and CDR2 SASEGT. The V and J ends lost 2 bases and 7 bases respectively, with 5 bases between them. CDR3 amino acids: CASSESFGELFF. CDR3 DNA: TGTGCCAGCAGTGAAAGTTTCGGGGAGCTGTTTTTT.

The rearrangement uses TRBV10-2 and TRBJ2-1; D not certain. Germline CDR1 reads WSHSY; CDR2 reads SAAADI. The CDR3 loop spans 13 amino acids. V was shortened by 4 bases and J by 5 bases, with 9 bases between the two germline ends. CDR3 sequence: CASSARADNEQFF. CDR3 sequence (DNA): TGCGCCAGCAGTGCTCGGGCGGACAATGAGCAGTTCTTC.

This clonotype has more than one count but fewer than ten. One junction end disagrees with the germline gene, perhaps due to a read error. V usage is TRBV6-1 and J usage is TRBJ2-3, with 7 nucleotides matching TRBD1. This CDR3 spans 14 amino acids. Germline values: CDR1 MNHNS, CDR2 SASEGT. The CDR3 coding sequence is TGTGCGGGCAGAGGGGGCCGTGGCACAGATACGCAGTACTTT. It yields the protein CAGRGGRGTDTQYF.

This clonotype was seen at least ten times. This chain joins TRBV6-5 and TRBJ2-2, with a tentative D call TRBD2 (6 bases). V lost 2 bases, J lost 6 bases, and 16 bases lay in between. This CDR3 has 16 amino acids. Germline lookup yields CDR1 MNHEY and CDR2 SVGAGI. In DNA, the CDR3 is TGTGCCAGCAGTTACGTTGGGACTCAAGGGTCCGGGGAGCTGTTTTTT. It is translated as CASSYVGTQGSGELFF.

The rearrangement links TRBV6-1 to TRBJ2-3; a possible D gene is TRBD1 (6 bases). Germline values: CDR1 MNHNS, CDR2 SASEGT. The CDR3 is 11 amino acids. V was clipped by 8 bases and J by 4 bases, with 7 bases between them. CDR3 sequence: CASPGADTQYF. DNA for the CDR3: TGTGCCAGCCCAGGGGCAGATACGCAGTATTTT.